The clone carrying this T cell receptor (beta chain) showed up just once. The antigen is not known. This specimen comes from a study of CD8+CD57+ T cells in acquired aplastic anemia. The overall study: When averaged, DNA from sorted CD4+ and CD8+ cells came to approximately 3.2 ug.

Study-wide findings and caveats: Between patients and controls, CD8+ Simpson's diversity did not vary significantly. Comparison of patients with controls identified about 27 shared CD8+ CDR3 sequences.

Sequenced patients had shown CD8+CD57+ cell expansion by flow cytometry. Patients were treatment-naive when blood was sampled. V trimming: 5 bases; J trimming: 7 bases; junction bases outside the gene matches: 6. Germline-derived CDR1 and CDR2 are SNHLY and FYNNEI. This CDR3 is built from 15 residues. For CDR3 and TCR beta VDJ profiling, genomic DNA was the template used. MiXCR, applied by TCRdb to the reads, yields one record per CDR3 protein. The table lists 450,000 to 600,000 distinct CDR3 sequences, around 30% of them singletons. The receptor's source is a human donor with aplastic anemia. The chain couples TRBV2 to TRBJ1-6; 9 bases line up with TRBD1. Input material: sorted CD4+, CD8+, or CD8+CD57+ T cells (not recorded which) from PBMCs. The CDR3: CASSNRDRENSPLHF. The CDR3 DNA is TGTGCCAGCAGTAACCGGGACAGGGAGAATTCACCCCTCCACTTT. The full variable domain, completed using reference TRBV2 and TRBJ1-6, is EPEVTQTPSHQVTQMGQEVILRCVPISNHLYFYWYRQILGQKVEFLVSFYNNEISEKSEIFDDQFSVERPDGSNFTLKIRSTKLEDSAMYFCASSNRDRENSPLHFGNGTRLTVT.